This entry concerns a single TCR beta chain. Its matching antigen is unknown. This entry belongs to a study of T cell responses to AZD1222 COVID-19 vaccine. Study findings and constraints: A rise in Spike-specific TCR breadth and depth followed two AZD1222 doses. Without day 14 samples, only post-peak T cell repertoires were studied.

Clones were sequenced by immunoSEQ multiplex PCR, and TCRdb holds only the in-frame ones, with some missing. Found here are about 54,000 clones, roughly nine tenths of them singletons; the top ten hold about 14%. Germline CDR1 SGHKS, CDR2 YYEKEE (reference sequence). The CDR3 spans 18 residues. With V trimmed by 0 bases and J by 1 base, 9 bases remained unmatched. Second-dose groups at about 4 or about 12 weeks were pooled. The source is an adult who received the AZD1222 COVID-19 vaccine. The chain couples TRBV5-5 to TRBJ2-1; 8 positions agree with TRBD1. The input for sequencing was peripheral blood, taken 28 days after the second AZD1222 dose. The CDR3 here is CASSLDLPGQVSYNEQFF. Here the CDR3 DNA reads TGTGCCAGCAGCTTGGATTTGCCGGGACAGGTATCCTACAATGAGCAGTTCTTC.